Described below is a single TCR beta chain sequence and its context. These data originate in a study of blood T cells in healthy people across ages. The second PCR ran roughly 6 to 11 cycles with a sample-barcoded 5' primer and J-beta primers. MiXCR, applied by TCRdb to the 5' RACE reads, yields one record per CDR3 protein. The table includes roughly 560,000 distinct CDR3 sequences, around 24% detected once. The sample was also linked to a second study, of T cells of mothers and their children.

This receptor was obtained from a boy between 10 and 17 years old in good health. The sequencing sample was made of blood.

The chain's CDR3 is CASSIGRGLSYEQYF. DNA of the CDR3: TGTGCCAGTAGTATCGGGCGGGGGCTCTCCTACGAGCAGTACTTC. The chain combines TRBV19 with TRBJ2-7; possibly TRBD2 for D (7 bases). The CDR3 totals 15 residues. The ends were cut back, 3 bases at V and 0 bases at J, with 12 bases in the middle. Germline V lookup: CDR1 LNHDA, CDR2 SQIVND (reference sequence).